This T cell receptor (beta chain) derives from a study of OX40 agonist ivuxolimab in advanced cancers. Regarding the study in general: Ivuxolimab was an agonistic, fully human IgG2 monoclonal antibody directed against OX40 (CD134), a costimulatory receptor. The point of sequencing TCRbeta in the periphery was to test whether ivuxolimab changed TCR sequence diversity and drove clonal T-cell expansion. Three dose-escalation patients achieved partial responses, one with hepatocellular carcinoma and two with cutaneous melanoma. Of the approximately 54 patients in dose escalation, about 20 had hepatocellular carcinoma, around 15 had melanoma, 9 had renal cell carcinoma and 9 had head and neck cancer. The dose-escalation cohort was 82.7% male with a mean age of about 60 years, ranging from roughly 23 to 85. Intravenous ivuxolimab was administered to patients every 2 weeks at six dose levels: 0.01, 0.1, 0.3, 1.5, 3 and 10 mg/kg. The monotherapy dose-escalation portion (N of about 50 patients) of the phase I ivuxolimab trial is reported in the paper. Prior anti-PD-1, anti-PD-L1 or anti-CTLA-4 therapy was permitted, and about two fifths of dose-escalation patients had received checkpoint inhibitors. Here is what the overall study found, with its caveats: In the 0.1-3.0 mg/kg groups, partial responders had among the lowest normalized peripheral clonal expansion, particularly in CD8+ T cells. The antigen specificity of the clonally expanded peripheral T cells was not determined. At doses from 0.1 to 3.0 mg/kg, clonal expansion was seen in both CD4+ and CD8+ blood T cells between baseline and week 6. Low levels of normalized T-cell clonal expansion were also shown by some nonresponding patients. After ivuxolimab, more expanded clones were found on average in CD8+ T cells than in CD4+ T cells.

About this clone: Its antigen remains undetermined. The sample holds no much larger clone one base away, and base qualities are not on file.

Genomic DNA was extracted from sorted cells for sequencing of the TCRbeta CDR3 region. The immunoSEQ Assay was used to sequence the TCRbeta CDR3 regions. This immuneACCESS table, as held by TCRdb, lists in-frame sequences with V and J called but not all clones. Of the missing ones, under half trace to an unresolved V gene in checked studies; the others have no known cause. The sample includes around 150,000 clones, with 94% observed a single time. Just over 0.3% of the sample is taken by the ten largest. The trial excluded patients who had a history of autoimmune disease or who were on systemic immunosuppression. In every dose cohort, peripheral blood was drawn for TCR sequencing at baseline, cycle 4 day 1, and cycle 7 day 1. Samples came from an open-label, multicenter, first-in-human phase I dose-escalation trial of ivuxolimab. Adults with locally advanced or metastatic melanoma, renal cell carcinoma, hepatocellular carcinoma or head and neck squamous cell carcinoma were enrolled in the trial. Before TCR sequencing, CD4+ T cells and CD8+ T cells from peripheral blood were sorted into separate populations.

For CDR1 and CDR2, the germline V gene lists MGHRA and YSYEKL. Unmatched junction bases come to 7, with V trimmed by 1 base and J by 4 bases. Its CDR3 holds 17 amino acids, cysteine through phenylalanine. The sequence is cut down to CDR3 DNA, 51 bases in frame from base 1. Recombination connected TRBV4-1 to TRBJ2-1; 10 junctional bases match TRBD2. This TCR derives from an adult with an advanced solid tumor such as melanoma, head and neck, liver or kidney cancer. The sequences come from CD4+ or CD8+ T cells sorted from blood, collected in a trial of the OX40 agonist ivuxolimab. CDR3 loop: CASSQALAGVVYNEQFF. In nucleotides, the sequence is TGCGCCAGCAGCCAAGCTCTAGCGGGAGTGGTTTACAATGAGCAGTTCTTC.